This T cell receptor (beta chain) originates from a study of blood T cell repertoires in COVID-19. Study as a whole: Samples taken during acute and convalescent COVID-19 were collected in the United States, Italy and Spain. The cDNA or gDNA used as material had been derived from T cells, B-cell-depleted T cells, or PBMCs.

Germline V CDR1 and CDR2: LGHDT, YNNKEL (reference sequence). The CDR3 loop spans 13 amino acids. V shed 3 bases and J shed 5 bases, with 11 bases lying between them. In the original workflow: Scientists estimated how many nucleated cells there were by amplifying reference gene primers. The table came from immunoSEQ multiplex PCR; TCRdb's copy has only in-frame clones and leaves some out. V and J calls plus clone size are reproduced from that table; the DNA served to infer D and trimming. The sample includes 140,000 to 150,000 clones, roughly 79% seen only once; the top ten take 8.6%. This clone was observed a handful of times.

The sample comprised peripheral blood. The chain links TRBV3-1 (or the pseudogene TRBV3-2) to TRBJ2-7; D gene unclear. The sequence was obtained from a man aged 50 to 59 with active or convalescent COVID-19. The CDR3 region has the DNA TGTGCCAGCAGCCATATGTCCGAGAACGAGCAGTACTTC. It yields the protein CASSHMSENEQYF.